This T cell receptor (beta chain) was found in a study of cytotoxic CD8 clonotypes in ibrutinib-treated CLL. Sequenced by immunoSEQ multiplex PCR; TCRdb stores in-frame clones only, minus some. The sample has 120,000 to 150,000 clones, 70% to 80% seen once. The length of the CDR3 is 13 residues. V shed 6 bases and J shed 3 bases, with 12 bases lying between them. Germline-derived CDR1 and CDR2 are LNHDA and SQIVND (reference sequence). The V gene is TRBV19, the J gene TRBJ2-7, with D perhaps matching TRBD1 (6 bases). The sequence was collected from a human donor with chronic lymphocytic leukemia. Source: PBMCs, taken after 12 months of ibrutinib treatment. The CDR3 sequence is CASSSLQGYEQYF. CDR3 sequence (DNA): TGTGCCAGTAGCTCGCTACAGGGCTACGAGCAGTACTTC. Looking up the rest from reference TRBV19 and TRBJ2-7 gives the full variable domain: DGGITQSPKYLFRKEGQNVTLSCEQNLNHDAMYWYRQDPGQGLRLIYYSQIVNDFQKGDIAEGYSVSREKKESFPLTVTSAQKNPTAFYLCASSSLQGYEQYFGPGTRLTVT.